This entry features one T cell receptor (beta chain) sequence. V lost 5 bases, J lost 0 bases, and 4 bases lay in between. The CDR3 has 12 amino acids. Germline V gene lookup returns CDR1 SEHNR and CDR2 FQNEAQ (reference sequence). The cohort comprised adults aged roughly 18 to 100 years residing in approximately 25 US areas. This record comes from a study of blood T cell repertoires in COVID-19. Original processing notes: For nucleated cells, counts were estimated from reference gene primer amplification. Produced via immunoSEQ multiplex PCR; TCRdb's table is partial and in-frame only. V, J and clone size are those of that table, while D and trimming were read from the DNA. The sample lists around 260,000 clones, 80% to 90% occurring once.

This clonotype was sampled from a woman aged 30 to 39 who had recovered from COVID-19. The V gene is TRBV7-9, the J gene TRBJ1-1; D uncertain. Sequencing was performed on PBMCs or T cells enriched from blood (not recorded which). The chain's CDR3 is CASSQMNTEAFF. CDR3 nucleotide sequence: TGTGCCAGCAGCCAAATGAACACTGAAGCTTTCTTT.